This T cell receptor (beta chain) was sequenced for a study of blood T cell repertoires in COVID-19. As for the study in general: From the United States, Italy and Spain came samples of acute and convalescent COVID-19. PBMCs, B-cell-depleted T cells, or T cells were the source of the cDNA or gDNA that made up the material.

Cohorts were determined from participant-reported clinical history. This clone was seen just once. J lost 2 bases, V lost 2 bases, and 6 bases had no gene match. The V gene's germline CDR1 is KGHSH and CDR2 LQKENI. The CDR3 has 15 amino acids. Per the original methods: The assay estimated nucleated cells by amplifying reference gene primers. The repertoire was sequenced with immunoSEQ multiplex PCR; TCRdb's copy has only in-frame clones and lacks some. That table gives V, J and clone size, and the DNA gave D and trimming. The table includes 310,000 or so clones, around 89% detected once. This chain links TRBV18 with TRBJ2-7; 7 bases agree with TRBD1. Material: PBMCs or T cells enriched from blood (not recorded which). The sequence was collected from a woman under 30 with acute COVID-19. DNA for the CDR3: TGTGCCAGCTCACCATGGGACAGAGCCCCCTACGAGCAGTACTTC. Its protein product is CASSPWDRAPYEQYF.